A single sample gave rise to the 14 T cell receptor beta chains below, sequenced in a study of T cell clonality in common variable immunodeficiency. The table came from immunoSEQ multiplex PCR; TCRdb's copy has only in-frame clones and leaves some out. The repertoire yields about 42,000 clones, none seen only once; the top ten contain around 2.8%. The material sequenced was peripheral blood mononuclear cells. Receptors were obtained from a person aged 18-70 years in good health.

Remarks on this clone: The missing CDR3 end, 3 residues past where the read stops, is filled in from the germline J gene. The chain joins TRBV7-6 to TRBJ2-2; tentative D call: TRBD2 (5 bases). This CDR3 comprises 14 residues. From germline, CDR1 is SGHVS and CDR2 FNYEAQ. Trimming shortened V by 5 bases and J by 2 bases, and 9 bases separated the two germline ends. CDR3 bases read: TGTGCCAGCAGCAAACTAGACAACACCGGGGAG. The encoded protein is CASSKLDNTGE. The full CDR3 protein reads CASSKLDNTGELFF.

This clone appeared many times. The read comes to an end 3 residues before the CDR3 does, leaving the germline J gene to fill in the end. The chain links TRBV12-5 to TRBJ2-3; 11 bases align to TRBD2. CDR3 length: 14 residues. Germline V gives CDR1 LGHNT, CDR2 FRNRAP. The J segment lost 3 bases and the V segment lost 7 bases, leaving 3 bases of the junction unmatched. The CDR3 spells CASATSGMTDTQYF. The CDR3 bases that were read are TGTGCTAGTGCGACTAGCGGGATGACAGATACG. Filled out from reference TRBV12-5 and TRBJ2-3, the complete variable domain reads DARVTQTPRHKVTEMGQEVTMRCQPILGHNTVFWYRQTMMQGLELLAYFRNRAPLDDSGMPKDRFSAEMPDATLATLKIQPSEPRDSAVYFCASATSGMTDTQYFGPGTRLTVL.

This clone was seen at least ten times. The read terminates 3 residues before the CDR3 end, so the remaining end is supplied by the germline J gene. The rearrangement joins TRBV5-4 to TRBJ1-2, with 9 bases aligning to TRBD1. This CDR3 spans 14 amino acids. The germline gives CDR1 SGHNT, CDR2 YYREEE (reference sequence). Here the CDR3 reads CASSPGQGKETYTF. The CDR3 DNA, read in part, is TGTGCCAGCAGCCCGGGACAGGGCAAAGAGACC.

This clone was recorded a few times. Sequence at one end of the junction differs from germline and may be a read error. CDR3 protein: CAWSGGPGNTIYF. The part of the CDR3 DNA that was read is TGTGCCTGGAGTGGGGGGCCTGGAAACACA. The chain links TRBV30 to TRBJ1-3, with D perhaps TRBD1 (6 bases). The read finishes 3 residues shy of the CDR3 end, and the germline J gene is used to complete it. Germline lookup yields CDR1 GTSNPN and CDR2 SVGIG (reference sequence). There are 13 residues in the CDR3.

This clone was picked up many times. The read terminates 3 residues ahead of where the CDR3 ends, so the germline J gene completes it. This rearrangement joins TRBV12-3 or TRBV12-4 to TRBJ2-5, with D unclear. V lost 2 bases and J 4 bases, leaving 11 bases between the germline ends. This CDR3 region has 14 residues. The CDR3 loop is CASSLTFTGETQYF. The DNA read from the CDR3 is TGTGCCAGCAGTTTAACGTTTACTGGAGAGACC.

This clone was seen at least ten times. The CDR3 end lies 3 residues beyond the end of the read and is filled in from the germline J gene. The chain has TRBV19 and TRBJ1-1; D remains ambiguous. Germline V CDR1 and CDR2: LNHDA, SQIVND (reference sequence). The CDR3 length is 12 residues. V was clipped by 7 bases and J by 1 base, with 7 bases between them. The part of the CDR3 DNA that was read is TGTGCCAGTACCCCTTCGAACACTGAA. Amino acids: CASTPSNTE. The full-length CDR3 reads as CASTPSNTEAFF. Looking up the rest from reference TRBV19 and TRBJ1-1 gives the full variable domain: DGGITQSPKYLFRKEGQNVTLSCEQNLNHDAMYWYRQDPGQGLRLIYYSQIVNDFQKGDIAEGYSVSREKKESFPLTVTSAQKNPTAFYLCASTPSNTEAFFGQGTRLTVV.

The sample holds many counts of this clone. The CDR3 end lies 3 residues beyond the end of the read and is filled in from the germline J gene. The V call is TRBV7-2, the J call TRBJ2-7, with a possible D match to TRBD2 (6 bases). V was shortened by 2 bases and J by 3 bases, with 8 bases between the two germline ends. The CDR3 runs 13 residues. The germline CDR1 and CDR2 sequences are SGHTA and FQGNSA. The CDR3 loop reads CASSLRDFYEQYF. Incomplete CDR3 DNA: TGTGCCAGCAGCTTACGGGACTTCTACGAG.

This clone was recorded at least ten times. The read stops 3 residues short of the end of the CDR3; the missing end is completed from the germline J gene. This chain connects TRBV29-1 to TRBJ1-2, with a tentative D call TRBD1 (6 bases). The CDR3 length is 16 residues. The V gene's germline CDR1 is SQVTM and CDR2 ANQGSEA. Trimming cost V 1 base and J 6 bases, with 21 bases left between them. The CDR3 is CSVEALRSGTKDGYTF. CDR3 bases read: TGCAGCGTTGAAGCCCTTCGATCTGGGACAAAGGATGGC.

In this sample, this clone turned up many times. Coverage ceases 3 residues before the CDR3 finishes, and the germline J gene fills in the end. The chain recombines TRBV6-4 with TRBJ2-3; 9 nucleotides agree with TRBD2. Unmatched junction bases numbered 5, after V lost 3 bases and J lost 4 bases. The germline gives CDR1 MRHNA, CDR2 SNTAGT. The CDR3 covers 15 residues. CDR3 residues: CASSERTSDADTQYF. The CDR3 DNA, read in part, is TGTGCCAGCAGTGAAAGGACTAGCGATGCAGATACG.

This clone appeared a few times. The read falls 3 residues short of the CDR3 end, and the missing part is taken from the germline J gene. The chain joins TRBV7-9 to TRBJ2-7; 10 positions agree with TRBD1. The germline gives CDR1 SEHNR, CDR2 FQNEAQ (reference sequence). The CDR3 has 13 residues. Trimming removed 8 bases from V and 5 bases from J; junction bases left unmatched: 6. CDR3 region: CASRDRGPHEQYF. The CDR3 DNA, read in part, is TGTGCCAGCCGTGACAGGGGGCCCCACGAG.

In its sample, this clone was seen a few times. This sequence is one base from a far larger clone and is likely a read error. This CDR3 is also generated by other DNA sequences in the sample. The sequenced part of the CDR3 DNA is TGTGCCAGCAGCCCCACAGGTTTTGGCAATGAG. It specifies CASSPTGFGNE. In full, the CDR3 reads CASSPTGFGNEQFF. The V call is TRBV6-2 or TRBV6-3, the J call TRBJ2-1, with D possibly TRBD1 on 5 matching bases. From the germline J gene comes the end of the CDR3, since the read stops 3 residues before it. Germline V lookup: CDR1 MNHEY, CDR2 SVGEGT. V was cut by 6 bases and J by 6 bases, with 15 bases left in between. CDR3 length equals 14 residues.

This clone was detected ten times or more. The read falls 3 residues short of the CDR3 end, and the missing part is taken from the germline J gene. The chain combines TRBV6-1 with TRBJ2-7; TRBD1 matches 8 bases. J lost 2 bases, V lost 2 bases, and 11 bases had no gene match. The germline gives CDR1 MNHNS, CDR2 SASEGT. This CDR3 is built from 17 residues. CDR3 loop: CASSERSDRVSPYEQYF. The part of the CDR3 DNA that was read is TGTGCCAGCAGTGAAAGATCGGACAGGGTCTCCCCCTACGAG.

This clone has at least ten counts. Read coverage stops 3 residues before the CDR3 terminus; the germline J gene supplies the remainder. The rearrangement joins TRBV7-2 to TRBJ2-1, with 7 bases identical to TRBD2. This CDR3 has 14 amino acids. V shed 5 bases, J shed 2 bases, and the junction held 3 bases outside the gene matches. Germline loops: CDR1 SGHTA, CDR2 FQGNSA. CDR3 loop: CASSPGLAYNEQFF. The part of the CDR3 DNA that was read is TGTGCCAGCAGCCCCGGACTAGCCTACAATGAG.

There are many counts of this clone. Sequencing ends 3 residues short of the CDR3 end; the germline J gene provides the rest. This sequence joins TRBV19 and TRBJ2-2; D perhaps matches TRBD1 (6 bases). Germline CDR1 LNHDA, CDR2 SQIVND (reference sequence). The V gene lost 0 bases and the J gene lost 6 bases, with 14 bases spanning the gap. The CDR3 has 16 amino acids. Here the CDR3 reads CASSIDPLGAAGELFF. The CDR3 bases that were read are TGTGCCAGTAGTATAGACCCCCTGGGGGCGGCCGGGGAG.